This T cell receptor beta chain stems from a study of PD-L1 blockade in urothelial cancer. At the level of the study: Blood gave a median 141,255 T cells.

Germline V gives CDR1 SGDLS, CDR2 YYNGEE. V trimming: 4 bases; J trimming: 7 bases; junction bases outside the gene matches: 6. This CDR3 spans 13 amino acids. Every PCR received spiked-in synthetic TCR analog templates. Data came from immunoSEQ multiplex PCR; TCRdb stores just in-frame clones and leaves some out. The data show under 40,000 clones, approximately 80% seen once. This clone counts as medium-sized. This receptor was obtained from a man between 65 and 80 years old with urothelial cancer. The chain employs TRBV9 and TRBJ1-2, with 8 bases identical to TRBD1. This material consisted of PBMCs, taken around atezolizumab (anti-PD-L1) treatment. CDR3 nucleotides: TGTGCCAGCAGCCCGGGGACAGGCGGTGGCTACACCTTC. Its translation: CASSPGTGGGYTF.